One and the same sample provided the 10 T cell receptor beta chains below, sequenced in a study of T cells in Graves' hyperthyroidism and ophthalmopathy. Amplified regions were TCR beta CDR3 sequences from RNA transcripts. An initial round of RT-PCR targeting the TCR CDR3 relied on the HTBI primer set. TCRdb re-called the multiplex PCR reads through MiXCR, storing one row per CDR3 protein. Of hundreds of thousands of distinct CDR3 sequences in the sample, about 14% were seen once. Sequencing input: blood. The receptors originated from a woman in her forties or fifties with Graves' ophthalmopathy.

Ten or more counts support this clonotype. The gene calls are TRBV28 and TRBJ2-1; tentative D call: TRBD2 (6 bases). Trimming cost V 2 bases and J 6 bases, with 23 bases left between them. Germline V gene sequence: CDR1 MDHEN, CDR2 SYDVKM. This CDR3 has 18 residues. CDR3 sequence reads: CASSLDLRAWRAGNEQFF. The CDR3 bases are TGTGCCAGCAGTTTAGATCTACGGGCCTGGAGGGCTGGCAATGAGCAGTTCTTC.

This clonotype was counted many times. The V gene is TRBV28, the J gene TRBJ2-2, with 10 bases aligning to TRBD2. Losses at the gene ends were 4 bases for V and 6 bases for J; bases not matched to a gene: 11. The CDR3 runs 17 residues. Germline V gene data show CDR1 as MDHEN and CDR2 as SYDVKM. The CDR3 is CASSSGQREGWAGELFF. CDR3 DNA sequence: TGTGCCAGCAGTTCGGGCCAGCGGGAGGGTTGGGCCGGGGAGCTGTTTTTT.

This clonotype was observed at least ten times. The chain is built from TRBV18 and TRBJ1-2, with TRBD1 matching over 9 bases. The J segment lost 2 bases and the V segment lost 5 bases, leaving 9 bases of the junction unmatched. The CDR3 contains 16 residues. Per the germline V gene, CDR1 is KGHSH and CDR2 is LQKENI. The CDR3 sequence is CASSATPGTGNYGYTF. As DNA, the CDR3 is TGTGCCAGCTCAGCTACTCCCGGGACAGGGAACTATGGCTACACCTTC.

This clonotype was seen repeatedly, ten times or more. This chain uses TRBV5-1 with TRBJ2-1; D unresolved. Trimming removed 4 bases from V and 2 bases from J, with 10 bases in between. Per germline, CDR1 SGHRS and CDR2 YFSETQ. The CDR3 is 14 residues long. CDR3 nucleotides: TGCGCCAGCAGCCTACCAGAGGCCTACAATGAGCAGTTCTTC. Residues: CASSLPEAYNEQFF.

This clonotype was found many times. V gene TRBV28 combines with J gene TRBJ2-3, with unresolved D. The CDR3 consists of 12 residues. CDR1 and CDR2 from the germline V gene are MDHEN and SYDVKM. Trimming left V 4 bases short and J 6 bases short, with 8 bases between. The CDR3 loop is CASSSPTDTQYF. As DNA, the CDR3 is TGTGCCAGCAGTTCCCCCACGGATACGCAGTATTTT.

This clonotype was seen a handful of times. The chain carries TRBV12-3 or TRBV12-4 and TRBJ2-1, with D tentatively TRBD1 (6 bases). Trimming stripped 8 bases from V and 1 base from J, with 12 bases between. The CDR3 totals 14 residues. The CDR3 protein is CASVSGVSYNEQFF. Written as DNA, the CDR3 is TGTGCCAGCGTCTCAGGGGTTTCCTACAATGAGCAGTTCTTC.

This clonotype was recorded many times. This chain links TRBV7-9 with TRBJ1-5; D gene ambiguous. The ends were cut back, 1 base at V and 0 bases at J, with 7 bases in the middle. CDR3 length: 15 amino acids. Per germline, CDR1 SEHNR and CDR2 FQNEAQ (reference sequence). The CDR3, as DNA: TGTGCCAGCAGCTTAGGGGAGATTAGCAATCAGCCCCAGCATTTT. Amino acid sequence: CASSLGEISNQPQHF.

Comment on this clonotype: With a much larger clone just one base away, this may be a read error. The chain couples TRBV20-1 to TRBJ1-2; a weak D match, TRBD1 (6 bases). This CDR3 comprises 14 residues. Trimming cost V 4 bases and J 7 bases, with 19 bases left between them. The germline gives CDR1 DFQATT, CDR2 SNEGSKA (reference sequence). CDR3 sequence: CSAKDPGTPVGYTF. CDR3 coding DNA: TGCAGTGCTAAAGATCCCGGGACACCTGTTGGCTACACCTTC.

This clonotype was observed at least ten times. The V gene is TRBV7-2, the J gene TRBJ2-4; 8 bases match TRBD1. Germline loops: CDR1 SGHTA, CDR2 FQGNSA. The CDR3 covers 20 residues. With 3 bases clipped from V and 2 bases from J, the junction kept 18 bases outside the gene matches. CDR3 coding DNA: TGTGCCAGCAGCTTCGTCCGAGGACAGGGATGGTACGGATCCAAAAACATTCAGTACTTC. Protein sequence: CASSFVRGQGWYGSKNIQYF.

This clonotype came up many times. CDR3 protein: CASSPMVGNTEAFF. The CDR3 DNA reads as TGTGCCAGCAGCCCGATGGTGGGGAACACTGAAGCTTTCTTT. The V gene is TRBV28, the J gene TRBJ1-1; D is unresolved. Trimming took 6 bases from V and 1 from J, leaving 12 bases between them. Germline V lookup: CDR1 MDHEN, CDR2 SYDVKM. The CDR3 sequence is 14 residues long.